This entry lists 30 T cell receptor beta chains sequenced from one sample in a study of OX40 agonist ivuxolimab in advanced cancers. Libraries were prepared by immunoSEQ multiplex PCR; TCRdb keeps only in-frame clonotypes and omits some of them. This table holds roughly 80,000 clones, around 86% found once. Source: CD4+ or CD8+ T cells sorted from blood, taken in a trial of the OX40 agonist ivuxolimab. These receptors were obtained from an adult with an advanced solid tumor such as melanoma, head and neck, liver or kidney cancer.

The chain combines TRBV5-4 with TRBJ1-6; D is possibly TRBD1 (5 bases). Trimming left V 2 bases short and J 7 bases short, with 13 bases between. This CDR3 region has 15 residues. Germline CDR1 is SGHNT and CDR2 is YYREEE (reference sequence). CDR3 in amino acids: CASSLGAGTNSPLHF. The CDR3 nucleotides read TGTGCCAGCAGCTTAGGGGCAGGGACCAATTCACCCCTCCACTTT.

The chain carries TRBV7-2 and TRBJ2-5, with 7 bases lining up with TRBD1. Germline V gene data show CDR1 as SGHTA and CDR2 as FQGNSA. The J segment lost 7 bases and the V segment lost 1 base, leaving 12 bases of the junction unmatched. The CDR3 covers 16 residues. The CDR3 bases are TGTGCCAGCAGCTTAGAGGGGGCGGGCCCGATGCGGACCCAGTACTTC. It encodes CASSLEGAGPMRTQYF.

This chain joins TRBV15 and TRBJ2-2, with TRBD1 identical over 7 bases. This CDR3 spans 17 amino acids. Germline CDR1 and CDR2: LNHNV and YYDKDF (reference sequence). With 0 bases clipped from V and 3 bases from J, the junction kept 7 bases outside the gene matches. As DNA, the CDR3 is TGTGCCACCAGCAGAGAGGGGCGAGGGGGCTACACCGGGGAGCTGTTTTTT. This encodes CATSREGRGGYTGELFF.

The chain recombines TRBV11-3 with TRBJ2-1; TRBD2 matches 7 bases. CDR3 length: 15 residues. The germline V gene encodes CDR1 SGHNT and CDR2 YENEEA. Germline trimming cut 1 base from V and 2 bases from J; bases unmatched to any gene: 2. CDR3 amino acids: CASSLGGTTYNEQFF. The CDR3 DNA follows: TGTGCCAGCAGCTTAGGCGGGACTACCTACAATGAGCAGTTCTTC.

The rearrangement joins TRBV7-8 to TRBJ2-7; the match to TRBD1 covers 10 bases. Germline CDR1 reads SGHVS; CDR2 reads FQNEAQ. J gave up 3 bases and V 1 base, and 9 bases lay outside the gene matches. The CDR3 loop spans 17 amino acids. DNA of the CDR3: TGTGCCAGCAGCTTAGGAGGTTTGGGGACAGGGGACTACGAGCAGTACTTC. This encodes CASSLGGLGTGDYEQYF.

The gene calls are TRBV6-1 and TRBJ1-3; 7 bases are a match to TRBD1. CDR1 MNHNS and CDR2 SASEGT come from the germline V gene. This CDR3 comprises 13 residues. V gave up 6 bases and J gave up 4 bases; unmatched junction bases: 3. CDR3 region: CASSGTAGNTIYF. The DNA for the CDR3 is TGTGCCAGCAGCGGGACAGCCGGAAACACCATATATTTT.

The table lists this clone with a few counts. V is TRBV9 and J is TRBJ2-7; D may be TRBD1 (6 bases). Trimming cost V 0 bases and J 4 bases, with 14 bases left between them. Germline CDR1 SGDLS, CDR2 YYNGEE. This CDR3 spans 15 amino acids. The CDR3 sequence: CASSVATGRGYEQYF. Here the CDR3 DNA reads TGTGCCAGCAGCGTAGCTACAGGCAGGGGATACGAGCAGTACTTC.

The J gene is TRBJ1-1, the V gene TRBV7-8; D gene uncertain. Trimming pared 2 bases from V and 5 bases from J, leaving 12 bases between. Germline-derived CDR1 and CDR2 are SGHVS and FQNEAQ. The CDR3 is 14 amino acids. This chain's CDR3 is CASSLRQMRTEAFF. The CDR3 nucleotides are TGTGCCAGCAGCTTACGGCAGATGCGAACTGAAGCTTTCTTT.

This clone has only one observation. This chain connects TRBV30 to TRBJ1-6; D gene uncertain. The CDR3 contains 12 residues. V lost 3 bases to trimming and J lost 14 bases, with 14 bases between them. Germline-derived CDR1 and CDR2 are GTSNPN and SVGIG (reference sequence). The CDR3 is CAWRQVPGTLHF. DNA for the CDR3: TGTGCCTGGAGGCAGGTCCCCGGGACCCTCCACTTT.

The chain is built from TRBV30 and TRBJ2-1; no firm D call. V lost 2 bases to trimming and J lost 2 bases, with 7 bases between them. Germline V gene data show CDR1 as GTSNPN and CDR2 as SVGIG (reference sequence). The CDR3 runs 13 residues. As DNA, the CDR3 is TGTGCCTGGAGTTCTCAAACCTACAATGAGCAGTTCTTC. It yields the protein CAWSSQTYNEQFF.

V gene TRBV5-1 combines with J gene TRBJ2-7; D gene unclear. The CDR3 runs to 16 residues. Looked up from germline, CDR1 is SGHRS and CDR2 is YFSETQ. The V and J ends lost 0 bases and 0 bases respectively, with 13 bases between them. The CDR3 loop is CASSLADAYLSYEQYF. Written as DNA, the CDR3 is TGCGCCAGCAGCTTGGCCGACGCTTACCTCTCCTACGAGCAGTACTTC.

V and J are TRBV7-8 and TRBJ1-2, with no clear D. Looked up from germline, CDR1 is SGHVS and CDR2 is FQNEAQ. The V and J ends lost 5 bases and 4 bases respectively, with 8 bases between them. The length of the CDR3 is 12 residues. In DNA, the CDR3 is TGTGCCAGCAGCCCCGAACGCTATGGCTACACCTTC. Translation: CASSPERYGYTF.

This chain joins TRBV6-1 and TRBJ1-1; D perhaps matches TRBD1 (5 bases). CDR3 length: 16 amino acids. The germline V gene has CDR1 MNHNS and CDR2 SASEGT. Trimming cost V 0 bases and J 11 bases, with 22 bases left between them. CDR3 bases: TGTGCCAGCAGTGAAGCTGCTCCGAGCCGCGGGAGACAGGCTTTCTTT. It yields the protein CASSEAAPSRGRQAFF.

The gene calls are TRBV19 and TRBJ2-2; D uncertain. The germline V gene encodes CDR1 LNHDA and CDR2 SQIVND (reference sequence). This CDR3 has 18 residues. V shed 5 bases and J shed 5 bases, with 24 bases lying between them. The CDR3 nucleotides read TGTGCCAGTAGTTTTGATGGCAGGCCCTTTGGTGGGACCGGGGAGCTGTTTTTT. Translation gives CASSFDGRPFGGTGELFF.

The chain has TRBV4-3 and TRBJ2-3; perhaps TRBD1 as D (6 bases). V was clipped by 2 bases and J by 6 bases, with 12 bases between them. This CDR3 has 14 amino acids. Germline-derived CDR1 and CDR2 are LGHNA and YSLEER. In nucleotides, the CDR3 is TGCGCCAGCAGCCAATCCCTAAGGGGGGATACGCAGTATTTT. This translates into CASSQSLRGDTQYF.

CDR3 DNA: TGTGCCAGCAGCCGGGGGGGTGCTAATGAAAAACTGTTTTTT. This encodes CASSRGGANEKLFF. The V gene is TRBV5-6, the J gene TRBJ1-4; TRBD1 is a possible D gene (5 bases). Germline V gene sequence: CDR1 SGHDT, CDR2 YYEEEE. The CDR3 runs 14 residues. V lost 4 bases, J lost 3 bases, and 10 bases lay in between.

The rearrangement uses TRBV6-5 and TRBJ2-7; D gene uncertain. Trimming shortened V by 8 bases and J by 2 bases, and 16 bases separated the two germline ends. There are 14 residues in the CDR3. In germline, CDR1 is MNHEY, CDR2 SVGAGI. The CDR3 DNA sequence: TGTGCCAGCCATCGTGTGGGGTTCGCCTACGAGCAGTACTTC. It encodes CASHRVGFAYEQYF.

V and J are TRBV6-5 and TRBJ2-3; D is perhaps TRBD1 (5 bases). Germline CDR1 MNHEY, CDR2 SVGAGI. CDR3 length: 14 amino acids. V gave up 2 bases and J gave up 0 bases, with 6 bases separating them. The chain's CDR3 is CASSYRQSTDTQYF. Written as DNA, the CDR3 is TGTGCCAGCAGTTACAGACAGAGCACAGATACGCAGTATTTT.

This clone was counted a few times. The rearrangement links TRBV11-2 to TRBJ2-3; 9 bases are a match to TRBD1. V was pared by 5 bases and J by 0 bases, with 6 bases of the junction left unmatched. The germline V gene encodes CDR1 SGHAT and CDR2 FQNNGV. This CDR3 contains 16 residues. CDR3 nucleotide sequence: TGTGCCAGCAGCGCCCGACAGGGGGGTAGCACAGATACGCAGTATTTT. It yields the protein CASSARQGGSTDTQYF.

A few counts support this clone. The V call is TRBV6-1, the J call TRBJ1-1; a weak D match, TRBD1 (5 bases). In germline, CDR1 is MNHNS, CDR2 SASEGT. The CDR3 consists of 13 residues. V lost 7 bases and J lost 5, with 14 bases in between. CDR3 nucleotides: TGTGCCAGCATCCTGACAGTGGGAACTGAAGCTTTCTTT. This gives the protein CASILTVGTEAFF.

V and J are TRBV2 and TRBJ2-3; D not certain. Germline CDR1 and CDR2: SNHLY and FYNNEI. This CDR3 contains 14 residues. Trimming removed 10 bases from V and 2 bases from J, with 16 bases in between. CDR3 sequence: CATPRLGYTDTQYF. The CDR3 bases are TGTGCCACCCCCCGTTTAGGGTACACAGATACGCAGTATTTT. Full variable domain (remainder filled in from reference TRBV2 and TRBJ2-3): EPEVTQTPSHQVTQMGQEVILRCVPISNHLYFYWYRQILGQKVEFLVSFYNNEISEKSEIFDDQFSVERPDGSNFTLKIRSTKLEDSAMYFCATPRLGYTDTQYFGPGTRLTVL.

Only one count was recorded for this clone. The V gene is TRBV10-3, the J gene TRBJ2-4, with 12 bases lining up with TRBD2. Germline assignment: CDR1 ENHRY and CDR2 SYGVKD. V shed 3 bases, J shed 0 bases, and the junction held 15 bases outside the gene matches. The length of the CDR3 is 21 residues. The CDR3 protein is CAISDWDPWTSGVEAKNIQYF. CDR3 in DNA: TGTGCCATCAGTGATTGGGACCCTTGGACTAGCGGGGTTGAAGCCAAAAACATTCAGTACTTC.

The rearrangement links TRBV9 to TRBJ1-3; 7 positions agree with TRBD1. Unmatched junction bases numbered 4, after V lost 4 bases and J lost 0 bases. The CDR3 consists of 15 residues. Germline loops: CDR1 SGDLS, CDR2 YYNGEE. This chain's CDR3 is CASSPRDSSGNTIYF. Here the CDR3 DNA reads TGTGCCAGCAGCCCTAGGGACAGCTCTGGAAACACCATATATTTT.

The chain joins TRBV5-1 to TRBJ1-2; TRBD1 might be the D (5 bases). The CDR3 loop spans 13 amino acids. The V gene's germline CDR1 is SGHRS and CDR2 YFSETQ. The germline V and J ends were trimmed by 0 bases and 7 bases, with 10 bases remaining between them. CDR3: CASSLAGGTGYTF. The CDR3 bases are TGCGCCAGCAGCTTGGCCGGGGGTACTGGCTACACCTTC.

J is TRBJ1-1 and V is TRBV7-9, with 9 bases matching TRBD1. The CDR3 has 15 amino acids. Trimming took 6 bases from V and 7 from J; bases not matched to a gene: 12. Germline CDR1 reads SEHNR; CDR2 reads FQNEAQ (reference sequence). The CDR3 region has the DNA TGTGCCAGCAGTTTGGCCGGGACAGGGACGGATGAAGCTTTCTTT. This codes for CASSLAGTGTDEAFF.

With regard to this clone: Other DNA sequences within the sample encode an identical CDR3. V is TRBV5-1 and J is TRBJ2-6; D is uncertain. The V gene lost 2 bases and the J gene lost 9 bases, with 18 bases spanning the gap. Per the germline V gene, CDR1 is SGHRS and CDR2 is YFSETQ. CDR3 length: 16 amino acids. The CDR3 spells CASSLTSTQKHNVLTF. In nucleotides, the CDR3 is TGCGCCAGCAGCTTAACTTCGACACAAAAACACAACGTCCTGACTTTC. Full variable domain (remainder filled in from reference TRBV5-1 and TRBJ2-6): KAGVTQTPRYLIKTRGQQVTLSCSPISGHRSVSWYQQTPGQGLQFLFEYFSETQRNKGNFPGRFSGRQFSNSRSEMNVSTLELGDSALYLCASSLTSTQKHNVLTFGAGSRLTVL.

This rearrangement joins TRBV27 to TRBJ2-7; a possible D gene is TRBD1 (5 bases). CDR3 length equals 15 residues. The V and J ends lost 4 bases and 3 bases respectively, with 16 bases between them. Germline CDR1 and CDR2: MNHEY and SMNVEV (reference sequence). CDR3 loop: CASSYDRSYYYEQYF. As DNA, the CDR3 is TGTGCCAGCAGTTACGACAGATCCTACTACTACGAGCAGTACTTC.

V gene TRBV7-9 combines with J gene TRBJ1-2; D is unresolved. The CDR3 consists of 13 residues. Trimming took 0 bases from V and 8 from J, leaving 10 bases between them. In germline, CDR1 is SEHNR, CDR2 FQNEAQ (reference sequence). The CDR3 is CASSLAFESGYTF. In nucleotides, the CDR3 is TGTGCCAGCAGCTTAGCATTCGAGTCGGGCTACACCTTC.

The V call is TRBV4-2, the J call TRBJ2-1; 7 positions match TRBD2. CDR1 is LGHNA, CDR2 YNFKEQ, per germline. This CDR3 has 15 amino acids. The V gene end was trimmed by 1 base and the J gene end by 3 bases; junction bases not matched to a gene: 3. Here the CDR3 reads CASSQGDYGYNEQFF. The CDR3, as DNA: TGTGCCAGCAGCCAAGGGGACTACGGCTACAATGAGCAGTTCTTC.

The DNA of the CDR3 is TGTGCCAGCAGCCGTCCCGGGACAGGGGGAGAGACCCAGTACTTC. It specifies CASSRPGTGGETQYF. The gene calls are TRBV5-5 and TRBJ2-5; TRBD1 aligns across 11 bases. This CDR3 has 15 residues. Germline V gives CDR1 SGHKS, CDR2 YYEKEE (reference sequence). V shed 4 bases, J shed 4 bases, and the junction held 6 bases outside the gene matches.